A single sample gave rise to the 26 T cell receptor beta chains below, sequenced in a study of shared clonotypes between healthy human individuals. The table came from immunoSEQ multiplex PCR; TCRdb's copy has only in-frame clones and leaves some out. The sample consists of more than 500,000 clones, approximately 95% of them appearing once. CD8 cells regarded as naive lacked CD45RO, were positively chosen for CCR7, and omitted terminally differentiated effector memory CD45RA+ cells. Sequencing was performed on naive CD8+ T cells sorted from blood. The receptors derive from a woman aged 30 to 39 in good health.

This clone turned up a few times. Other DNA sequences in this specimen translate into the identical CDR3. CDR3 region: CASSLQDTQYF. In DNA form, the CDR3 reads TGTGCCAGCAGCTTACAGGATACGCAGTATTTT. V and J are TRBV7-9 and TRBJ2-3; D is ambiguous. The ends were cut back, 2 bases at V and 6 bases at J, with 3 bases in the middle. The CDR3 covers 11 residues. Germline lookup yields CDR1 SEHNR and CDR2 FQNEAQ (reference sequence).

The rearrangement links TRBV10-3 to TRBJ1-4; no definite D call. V lost 6 bases, J lost 0 bases, and 5 bases lay in between. Germline-derived CDR1 and CDR2 are ENHRY and SYGVKD. The length of the CDR3 is 13 residues. The chain's CDR3 is CAISRTTNEKLFF. The CDR3 bases are TGTGCCATCAGCAGGACAACTAATGAAAAACTGTTTTTT.

V usage is TRBV28 and J usage is TRBJ1-5; D unresolved. This CDR3 region has 14 residues. Germline V gene data show CDR1 as MDHEN and CDR2 as SYDVKM. With 9 bases removed from V and 0 bases from J, the gap between germline ends came to 12 bases. The CDR3 DNA reads TGTGCCAGTCTAGGTCCGTATAGCAATCAGCCCCAGCATTTT. Translating it yields CASLGPYSNQPQHF.

This rearrangement joins TRBV15 to TRBJ1-5, with D perhaps TRBD1 (6 bases). Germline assignment: CDR1 LNHNV and CDR2 YYDKDF (reference sequence). The CDR3 sequence is 16 residues long. Trimming stripped 4 bases from V and 3 bases from J, with 16 bases between. Here the CDR3 DNA reads TGTGCCACCAGCACGCCCAATGGGGGCCTCAATCAGCCCCAGCATTTT. This sequence encodes CATSTPNGGLNQPQHF. The full variable domain, its missing parts supplied by reference TRBV15 and TRBJ1-5, is DAMVIQNPRYQVTQFGKPVTLSCSQTLNHNVMYWYQQKSSQAPKLLFHYYDKDFNNEADTPDNFQSRRPNTSFCFLDIRSPGLGDTAMYLCATSTPNGGLNQPQHFGDGTRLSIL.

The chain couples TRBV27 to TRBJ2-7; D may match TRBD1 or TRBD2 (6 bases each). Between the trimmed V and J ends, which lost 5 bases and 3 bases, there was a span of 11 bases. Germline V gene lookup returns CDR1 MNHEY and CDR2 SMNVEV (reference sequence). CDR3 size: 13 residues. CDR3 coding DNA: TGTGCCAGCAGTCTCCGGGGGCACTACGAGCAGTACTTC. Its translation: CASSLRGHYEQYF.

The chain is built from TRBV10-3 and TRBJ2-3; D uncertain. Trimming pared 0 bases from V and 0 bases from J, leaving 7 bases between. Germline CDR1 and CDR2: ENHRY and SYGVKD. The CDR3 sequence is 15 residues long. The CDR3 is CAISESISSTDTQYF. Here the CDR3 DNA reads TGTGCCATCAGTGAGTCGATCTCGAGCACAGATACGCAGTATTTT.

The rearrangement joins TRBV11-3 to TRBJ1-1, with D hard to call. Germline values: CDR1 SGHNT, CDR2 YENEEA. Deletions cut 0 bases from V and 2 bases from J, with 4 bases between. This CDR3 spans 13 amino acids. The CDR3 protein is CASSLESNTEAFF. As DNA, the CDR3 is TGTGCCAGCAGCTTAGAGAGCAACACTGAAGCTTTCTTT.

This clone is a singleton in its sample. The V and J genes are TRBV20-1 and TRBJ2-1, with D perhaps TRBD1 (5 bases). In germline, CDR1 is DFQATT, CDR2 SNEGSKA (reference sequence). Trimming stripped 5 bases from V and 9 bases from J, with 8 bases between. The CDR3 consists of 10 residues. This chain's CDR3 is CSAQGGEQFF. CDR3 DNA sequence: TGCAGTGCTCAGGGTGGTGAGCAGTTCTTC.

The chain employs TRBV2 and TRBJ2-6; 12 bases line up with TRBD1. Germline V gives CDR1 SNHLY, CDR2 FYNNEI. V gave up 6 bases and J gave up 2 bases; unmatched junction bases: 11. The CDR3 totals 19 residues. CDR3 residues: CASRTIPGQGAAGANVLTF. As DNA, the CDR3 is TGTGCCAGCAGAACTATTCCGGGACAGGGGGCGGCTGGGGCCAACGTCCTGACTTTC.

This clone was seen a single time. The chain carries TRBV6-5 and TRBJ2-1, with 12 bases fitting TRBD1. V lost 0 bases and J lost 8; bases outside the gene matches: 5. This CDR3 has 16 amino acids. CDR1 and CDR2 from the germline V gene are MNHEY and SVGAGI. The CDR3 spells CASSYSPGQGADEQFF. The CDR3, as DNA: TGTGCCAGCAGTTACTCTCCGGGACAGGGGGCTGATGAGCAGTTCTTC.

In its sample, this clone was seen once. V is TRBV13 and J is TRBJ1-2, with 8 bases identical to TRBD1. The CDR3 length is 13 residues. After removal of 7 bases from V and 8 bases from J, the junction contained 9 bases not matched to a gene. Germline values: CDR1 PRHDT, CDR2 FYEKMQ (reference sequence). CDR3 bases: TGTGCCAGCACAGGGGGCCCGGCCTTGGGCTACACCTTC. The encoded protein is CASTGGPALGYTF. Variable domain in full (rest from reference TRBV13 and TRBJ1-2): AAGVIQSPRHLIKEKRETATLKCYPIPRHDTVYWYQQGPGQDPQFLISFYEKMQSDKGSIPDRFSAQQFSDYHSELNMSSLELGDSALYFCASTGGPALGYTFGSGTRLTVV.

The chain employs TRBV11-1 and TRBJ2-2; 13 bases align to TRBD2. Trimming took 5 bases from V and 6 from J; bases not matched to a gene: 0. This CDR3 is built from 14 residues. Germline V gives CDR1 SGHAT, CDR2 FQDESV (reference sequence). CDR3 coding DNA: TGTGCCAGCAGCGGACTAGCGGGAGCCGGGGAGCTGTTTTTT. It is translated as CASSGLAGAGELFF. Complete variable domain (other parts from reference TRBV11-1 and TRBJ2-2): EAEVAQSPRYKITEKSQAVAFWCDPISGHATLYWYRQILGQGPELLVQFQDESVVDDSQLPKDRFSAERLKGVDSTLKIQPAELGDSAMYLCASSGLAGAGELFFGEGSRLTVL.

V is TRBV28 and J is TRBJ1-3, with a possible D match to TRBD1 (5 bases). Trimming removed 3 bases at V and 6 bases at J, with 15 bases between. This CDR3 is built from 15 residues. Germline loops: CDR1 MDHEN, CDR2 SYDVKM. The CDR3 bases are TGTGCCAGCAGTTTTTTCGGGAGGGGCGAAAACACCATATATTTT. As protein: CASSFFGRGENTIYF.

The rearrangement uses TRBV10-2 and TRBJ1-3; D perhaps matches TRBD1 (6 bases). Germline CDR1 reads WSHSY; CDR2 reads SAAADI. The CDR3 is made up of 12 amino acids. The V end was cut by 7 bases, the J end by 8 bases, with 12 bases between. As DNA, the CDR3 is TGCGCCAGCATCGGGACATTAGACACCATATATTTT. Its protein product is CASIGTLDTIYF.

The V call is TRBV5-1, the J call TRBJ2-7; D is unresolved. V gave up 3 bases and J gave up 0 bases, with 13 bases separating them. CDR1 and CDR2 (germline): SGHRS, YFSETQ. This CDR3 spans 15 amino acids. CDR3 region: CASSYFIDSSYEQYF. CDR3 DNA: TGCGCCAGCAGCTATTTTATTGATAGCTCCTACGAGCAGTACTTC.

The gene calls are TRBV30 and TRBJ2-7, with D tentatively TRBD2 (5 bases). Germline V gene data show CDR1 as GTSNPN and CDR2 as SVGIG (reference sequence). The CDR3 is 13 residues long. V dropped 3 bases and J dropped 6 bases, with 15 bases sitting between them. CDR3 sequence: CAWSPVTRGEQYF. In nucleotides, the CDR3 is TGTGCCTGGAGCCCAGTAACTCGGGGCGAGCAGTACTTC.

V gene TRBV10-1 combines with J gene TRBJ2-7; D gene uncertain. The CDR3 is made up of 13 amino acids. V was cut by 1 base and J by 0 bases, with 4 bases left in between. The germline gives CDR1 WNHNN, CDR2 SYGVQD (reference sequence). The CDR3 nucleotides are TGCGCCAGCAGTGAGTATAGCTCCTACGAGCAGTACTTC. It yields the protein CASSEYSSYEQYF.

The table lists this clone with a count of one. The chain couples TRBV2 to TRBJ1-2; D gene uncertain. The V gene lost 7 bases and the J gene lost 5 bases, with 20 bases spanning the gap. The CDR3 consists of 15 residues. From germline, CDR1 is SNHLY and CDR2 FYNNEI. The chain's CDR3 is CASTSWQADGYGYTF. CDR3 nucleotides: TGTGCCAGCACGAGCTGGCAGGCCGATGGTTATGGCTACACCTTC.

V and J are TRBV18 and TRBJ2-7; a possible D gene is TRBD2 (6 bases). This CDR3 is built from 16 residues. Germline CDR1 reads KGHSH; CDR2 reads LQKENI. Trimming cost V 4 bases and J 1 base, with 17 bases left between them. The CDR3 here is CASSHDGTDYSYEQYF. In DNA, the CDR3 is TGTGCCAGCTCACACGACGGGACTGACTATTCCTACGAGCAGTACTTC.

The V call is TRBV27, the J call TRBJ2-1; TRBD2 matches at 11 bases. The CDR3 contains 15 residues. Germline loops: CDR1 MNHEY, CDR2 SMNVEV (reference sequence). Unmatched junction bases numbered 10, after V lost 7 bases and J lost 8 bases. The CDR3 sequence is CASTHRLAGIHEQFF. The CDR3 DNA sequence: TGTGCCAGCACCCATCGACTAGCGGGAATCCATGAGCAGTTCTTC.

The V call is TRBV5-8, the J call TRBJ2-1, with 10 bases aligning to TRBD2. Trimming at V came to 6 bases and at J to 8 bases, leaving 11 bases not matched to a gene. The germline V gene has CDR1 SGHTS and CDR2 YDEGEE. The CDR3 consists of 15 residues. This chain's CDR3 is CASIQSGRAVYEQFF. As DNA, the CDR3 is TGTGCCAGCATCCAGAGCGGGAGGGCCGTCTATGAGCAGTTCTTC.

The chain combines TRBV4-1 with TRBJ1-1; D unclear. Trimming removed 0 bases from V and 1 base from J, with 9 bases in between. The CDR3 runs to 15 residues. Germline CDR1 is MGHRA and CDR2 is YSYEKL. The CDR3 spells CASSQDRNWNTEAFF. The CDR3 DNA follows: TGCGCCAGCAGCCAAGACAGGAATTGGAACACTGAAGCTTTCTTT.

The chain joins TRBV4-1 to TRBJ1-1, with D unresolved. The CDR3 runs 17 residues. The germline V gene has CDR1 MGHRA and CDR2 YSYEKL. Trimming pared 0 bases from V and 2 bases from J, leaving 16 bases between. The CDR3 DNA sequence: TGCGCCAGCAGCCAAGAGCTAGTATCCGTTGATAACACTGAAGCTTTCTTT. It specifies CASSQELVSVDNTEAFF.

The chain couples TRBV7-9 to TRBJ2-5; TRBD2 aligns across 7 bases. The germline CDR1 and CDR2 sequences are SEHNR and FQNEAQ (reference sequence). This CDR3 spans 13 amino acids. The trim removed 11 bases at V and 5 bases at J, leaving 11 bases unmatched. The CDR3 sequence: CAGGTIREETQYF. The CDR3 nucleotides are TGTGCCGGGGGGACTATCCGTGAGGAGACCCAGTACTTC.

The chain carries TRBV27 and TRBJ2-5; 7 bases are shared with TRBD2. This CDR3 comprises 15 residues. V was pared by 5 bases and J by 7 bases, with 13 bases of the junction left unmatched. The V gene's germline CDR1 is MNHEY and CDR2 SMNVEV (reference sequence). CDR3 region: CASSPLTSASVTQYF. In DNA, the CDR3 is TGTGCCAGCAGTCCTCTTACTAGCGCTTCAGTGACCCAGTACTTC.

The CDR3 DNA is TGTGCCAGCAGCTTACCCACTGGGCGGGAGAGGGTTGATGAGCAGTTCTTC. This sequence encodes CASSLPTGRERVDEQFF. J is TRBJ2-1 and V is TRBV11-2; 7 bases match TRBD2. V gave up 2 bases and J gave up 8 bases; unmatched junction bases: 15. The CDR3 has 17 residues. From germline, CDR1 is SGHAT and CDR2 FQNNGV.